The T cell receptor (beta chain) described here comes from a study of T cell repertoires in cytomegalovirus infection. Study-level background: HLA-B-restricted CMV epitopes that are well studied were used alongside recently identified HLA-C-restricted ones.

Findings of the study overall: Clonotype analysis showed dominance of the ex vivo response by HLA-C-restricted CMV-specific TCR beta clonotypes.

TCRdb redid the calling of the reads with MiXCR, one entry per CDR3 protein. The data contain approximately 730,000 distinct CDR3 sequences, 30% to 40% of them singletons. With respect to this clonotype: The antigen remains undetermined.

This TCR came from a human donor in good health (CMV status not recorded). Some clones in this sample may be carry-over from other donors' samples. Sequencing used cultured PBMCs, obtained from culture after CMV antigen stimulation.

The CDR3 protein is CASSSYPRHTGTSTDTQYF. The CDR3 DNA reads as TGTGCCAGCAGCTCCTACCCCAGACACACAGGGACCAGCACAGATACGCAGTATTTT. The chain recombines TRBV7-8 with TRBJ2-3; D might be TRBD1 (6 bases). Deletions cut 4 bases from V and 0 bases from J, with 23 bases between. This CDR3 region has 19 residues. Germline V CDR1 and CDR2: SGHVS, FQNEAQ. Together with reference TRBV7-8 and TRBJ2-3, the CDR3 gives the full variable domain: GAGVSQSPRYKVAKRGQDVALRCDPISGHVSLFWYQQALGQGPEFLTYFQNEAQLDKSGLPSDRFFAERPEGSVSTLKIQRTQQEDSAVYLCASSSYPRHTGTSTDTQYFGPGTRLTVL.